This is a list of T cell receptor beta chains from one sample in a study of OX40 agonist ivuxolimab in advanced cancers. The repertoire was sequenced with immunoSEQ multiplex PCR; TCRdb's copy has only in-frame clones and lacks some. Of some 25,000 clones listed, around nine tenths are singletons. The input for sequencing was CD4+ or CD8+ T cells sorted from blood, taken in a trial of the OX40 agonist ivuxolimab. All receptors come from an adult with an advanced solid tumor such as melanoma, head and neck, liver or kidney cancer. Each CDR3 is given with its conserved first and last residue. D genes are given only for firm matches. Only part of the rows carry a size: once, few, many, or a class if the clone is expanded.

v_call,d_call,j_call,clone_size,cdr3_nt,cdr3_aa
TRBV7-8,TRBD1,TRBJ1-5,-,TGTGCCAGCAGCCTCCGGGACAGGGGGAATCAGCCCCAGCATTTT,CASSLRDRGNQPQHF
TRBV7-6,TRBD1,TRBJ2-2,-,TGTGCCAGCAGCCCTCAACAGACAGGGGGGACCGGGGAGCTGTTTTTT,CASSPQQTGGTGELFF
TRBV14,TRBD2,TRBJ2-7,-,TGTGCCAGCAGCCAGGGACTAGCGGAATCCTACGAGCAGTACTTC,CASSQGLAESYEQYF
TRBV6-5,TRBD1,TRBJ1-4,-,TGTGCCAGCAGTTACGACAGGGGGGAAAAACTGTTTTTT,CASSYDRGEKLFF
TRBV11-2,-,TRBJ2-1,-,TGTGCCAGCAGCCCCCTTCGCGATGAGCAGTTCTTC,CASSPLRDEQFF
TRBV19,-,TRBJ2-3,-,TGTGCCAGTACGAGGGTTGGCACAGATACGCAGTATTTT,CASTRVGTDTQYF
TRBV7-3,TRBD2,TRBJ2-3,-,TGTGCCAGCAGCTTGGGAGGGAGGGCCATAGATACGCAGTATTTT,CASSLGGRAIDTQYF
TRBV28,-,TRBJ2-3,-,TGTGCCAGCAGTTTAACCAGAGACGCGCAGTATTTT,CASSLTRDAQYF
TRBV7-9,-,TRBJ2-5,-,TGTGCCAGCAGCCCCCAGTGGGAGACCCAGTACTTC,CASSPQWETQYF
TRBV28,TRBD1,TRBJ2-1,-,TGTGCCAGCAGTGTGACAGGGTTAGTTGAGCAGTTCTTC,CASSVTGLVEQFF
TRBV18,TRBD1,TRBJ1-3,-,TGTGCCAGCCCCCGGGACAGCTCTGGAAACACCATATATTTT,CASPRDSSGNTIYF
TRBV10-3,-,TRBJ2-3,-,TGTGCCATCAGTGATGGGCAGGGGGGAGATACGCAGTATTTT,CAISDGQGGDTQYF
TRBV5-1,-,TRBJ1-2,medium-sized,TGCGCCAGCAGCTTGGAAGCCTATGGCTACACCTTC,CASSLEAYGYTF
TRBV5-1,-,TRBJ1-5,-,TGCGCCAGCAGCGATATGGGGGCGTTTAGCAATCAGCCCCAGCATTTT,CASSDMGAFSNQPQHF
TRBV7-8,TRBD2,TRBJ2-7,-,TGTGCCAGCAGCTCCTACAGGATAGCGGGAGCCTACGAGCAGTACTTC,CASSSYRIAGAYEQYF
TRBV21-1,-,TRBJ2-5,once,TGTGCCAGCAGCAAGGATGGCGCGCTCTCCGAAGAGACCCAGTACTTC,CASSKDGALSEETQYF
TRBV4-3,-,TRBJ2-5,few,TGCGCCAGCAGCCAAGATAACCCAGGTGTGGAGACCCAGTACTTC,CASSQDNPGVETQYF
TRBV18,-,TRBJ2-4,-,TGTGCCAGCTCACCACGCGGGGCTGGAGAGGACATTCAGTACTTC,CASSPRGAGEDIQYF
TRBV7-7,TRBD1,TRBJ1-2,-,TGTGCCAGCAGCCAGGCCGGGACAGGGGCAGGATACTATGGCTACACCTTC,CASSQAGTGAGYYGYTF
TRBV19,TRBD2,TRBJ2-2,-,TGTGCCAGTAGTAAGACTAGCGGGAACACCGGGGAGCTGTTTTTT,CASSKTSGNTGELFF
TRBV5-1,-,TRBJ2-2,-,TGCGCCAGCAGTTCAGGCTATTACACCGGGGAGCTGTTTTTT,CASSSGYYTGELFF
TRBV11-2,TRBD2,TRBJ2-7,-,TGTGCCAGCAGCTTAGCGGGAGGGGGCTACGAGCAGTACTTC,CASSLAGGGYEQYF
TRBV11-2,-,TRBJ2-7,-,TGTGCCAGCAGGTCTTCCGGGACGTTGCCCTACGAGCAGTACTTC,CASRSSGTLPYEQYF
TRBV5-4,TRBD1,TRBJ1-4,-,TGTGCCAGCAGCCAACAGGGGGCGGAAGAAAAACTGTTTTTT,CASSQQGAEEKLFF
TRBV5-1,TRBD1,TRBJ1-4,once,TGCGCCAGCAGCTTGACGGGACAGGGCTATGAAAAACTGTTTTTT,CASSLTGQGYEKLFF
TRBV19,TRBD2,TRBJ2-5,-,TGTGCCAGTAGCCGCGGTGTAAGCGGGAGGCCTCAAGAGACCCAGTACTTC,CASSRGVSGRPQETQYF
TRBV4-1,TRBD2,TRBJ2-5,-,TGCGCCAGCAGCCCTATAGCGGGAGGGGCCCAGTACTTC,CASSPIAGGAQYF
TRBV30,TRBD1,TRBJ2-2,-,TGTGCCTGGAGTCCTTCTCCGACAGGGCGGGTCGGGGAGCTGTTTTTT,CAWSPSPTGRVGELFF
TRBV25-1,-,TRBJ1-2,-,TGTGCCAGCAGTGCAGGGCCCTACCATTATGGCTACACCTTC,CASSAGPYHYGYTF
TRBV27,TRBD2,TRBJ2-1,few,TGTGGCTATGCTCCGGGACTAGCGGGAGGAGACGGCTACAATGAGCAGTTCTTC,CGYAPGLAGGDGYNEQFF
TRBV5-1,-,TRBJ2-2,once,TGCGCCAGCAGCCGTCGCGAGCCTCACACCGGGGAGCTGTTTTTT,CASSRREPHTGELFF
TRBV7-2,TRBD2,TRBJ2-3,-,TGTGCCAGCAGCTTAGTAGCGGGAGGGGGGACAGATACGCAGTATTTT,CASSLVAGGGTDTQYF
TRBV10-3,-,TRBJ2-7,-,TGTGCCATCAGTGCAGGCAGGGGTTCCTACGAGCAGTACTTC,CAISAGRGSYEQYF
TRBV21-1,-,TRBJ1-5,-,TGTGCCAGCAGCAATCCGTGGGCTTTCAATCAGCCCCAGCATTTT,CASSNPWAFNQPQHF
TRBV27,-,TRBJ2-6,-,TGTGCCAGCAGTTATCGAGTTTCAGGGGCCAACGTCCTGACTTTC,CASSYRVSGANVLTF
TRBV6-5,TRBD1,TRBJ1-2,once,TGTGCCAGCAGACACCGACAGGGTTATGGCTACACCTTC,CASRHRQGYGYTF
TRBV13,-,TRBJ2-1,-,TGTGCCAGCAGCTATTACAATGAGCAGTTCTTC,CASSYYNEQFF
TRBV6-6,TRBD1,TRBJ1-5,-,TGTGCCAGCAGCCACAGGGGTAGCAATCAGCCCCAGCATTTT,CASSHRGSNQPQHF
TRBV2,-,TRBJ1-1,-,TGTGCCAGCAGTGAACAGAACACTGAAGCTTTCTTT,CASSEQNTEAFF
TRBV25-1,-,TRBJ1-1,-,TGTGCCAGCAGCGAACACGCCGGGACTGAAGCTTTCTTT,CASSEHAGTEAFF
TRBV4-1,-,TRBJ2-6,-,TGCGCCAGCAGCCCCAGGGGTGCTGGGGCCAACGTCCTGACTTTC,CASSPRGAGANVLTF
TRBV11-1,TRBD2,TRBJ2-1,-,TGTGCCAGCAGCGTACGACTAGCCCTTGGCGATGAGCAGTTCTTC,CASSVRLALGDEQFF
TRBV2,TRBD1,TRBJ1-1,-,TGTGCCAGCAGTGAATTGGAACAGGGGGGCACTGAAGCTTTCTTT,CASSELEQGGTEAFF
TRBV6-1,TRBD2,TRBJ2-1,-,TGTGCCAGCCTACTAGGGACTAGCGGGAATCATGAGCAGTTCTTC,CASLLGTSGNHEQFF
TRBV2,-,TRBJ1-5,-,TGTGCCAGCACCCTGGGGGAGGTACGGGGTCAGCCCCAGCATTTT,CASTLGEVRGQPQHF
TRBV5-8,-,TRBJ2-7,once,TGTGCCAGCAGCTTGGCCGTCTACAGATCGGCGGGCGAGCAGTACTTC,CASSLAVYRSAGEQYF
TRBV4-2,TRBD2,TRBJ2-1,-,TGTGCCAGCAGCCAAGTTGGCGGGAGGGCGGGGAATGAGCAGTTCTTC,CASSQVGGRAGNEQFF